This TCR beta chain stems from a study of cytomegalovirus exposure and HLA in healthy donors. Study-wide results and limits: A later analysis showed TCR association rates differing by HLA locus, peaking at DRB1 and lowest at HLA-C. The study dropped some indistinguishable V segments, TRBV6-2 and TRBV6-3 among them. An analysis was carried out later, and it reportedly showed fewer N-insertions in an Asian-associated ancestry cluster than the approximately 700-donor mean.

Only a few counts were recorded for this clone. Its antigen is unknown. Use of 60 Vbeta and 13 Jbeta primers characterized the PCR. Sequenced by immunoSEQ multiplex PCR; TCRdb stores in-frame clones only, minus some. The sample consists of more than 110,000 clones, approximately 70% of them appearing once. CDR3 size: 14 residues. The ends were cut back, 3 bases at V and 0 bases at J, with 9 bases in the middle. In germline, CDR1 is LNHNV, CDR2 YYDKDF (reference sequence). This chain joins TRBV15 and TRBJ2-7; no firm D call. Input material: PBMCs. This receptor was taken from a middle-aged woman in good health and CMV-seronegative. This CDR3 reads CATSSLYSSYEQYF. The DNA for the CDR3 is TGTGCCACCAGCAGTTTATATAGCTCCTACGAGCAGTACTTC.